This entry is about one TCR beta chain. The V and J ends lost 5 bases and 5 bases, in that order; junction bases with no gene match: 7. The length of the CDR3 is 16 residues. The germline V gene has CDR1 SGHNT and CDR2 YYREEE (reference sequence). The data were taken from a study of blood T cell repertoires in COVID-19. Study context: The samples span acute and convalescent COVID-19 from the United States, Italy and Spain.

Methods used by the authors: For nucleated cells, counts were estimated from reference gene primer amplification. Data came from immunoSEQ multiplex PCR; TCRdb stores just in-frame clones and leaves some out. The V and J calls and the clone size are those of that table, but D and trimming were determined from the DNA. The table records over 65,000 clones, roughly 90% of them present only once. The Seattle patients joined while their infection was active and were tracked longitudinally afterward. The sequenced sample consisted of peripheral blood. This sequence was found in a man older than 75 with COVID-19, enrolled during active disease. The V call is TRBV5-4, the J call TRBJ2-5; 15 positions agree with TRBD2. CDR3 in DNA: TGTGCCAGCAGTTGGACTAGCGGGGGGGCTGGCGAGACCCAGTACTTC. This codes for CASSWTSGGAGETQYF.